This entry describes one T cell receptor (beta chain). The antigen remains undetermined. This PCR relied on a set of 60 Vbeta primers and 13 Jbeta primers. Libraries were prepared by immunoSEQ multiplex PCR; TCRdb keeps only in-frame clonotypes and omits some of them. The data show some 190,000 clones, approximately 80% seen once. This sample stems from a study of cytomegalovirus exposure and HLA in healthy donors. General study points: Most TCR sequences were seen very rarely across donors, but some public TCRs occurred in many. The presence/absence work took it that sequencing depth was about the same across donors.

From germline, CDR1 is MDHEN and CDR2 SYDVKM. This CDR3 is 13 amino acids long. The V end was cut by 2 bases, the J end by 5 bases, with 10 bases between. What was sequenced was PBMCs. This sequence joins TRBV28 and TRBJ2-7; tentatively, D is TRBD1 (5 bases). This clonotype was sampled from a man aged 18 to 30 in good health and CMV-seronegative. DNA of the CDR3: TGTGCCAGCAGTTTAGGCGGCAGGGACGAGCAGTACTTC. Amino acids: CASSLGGRDEQYF.